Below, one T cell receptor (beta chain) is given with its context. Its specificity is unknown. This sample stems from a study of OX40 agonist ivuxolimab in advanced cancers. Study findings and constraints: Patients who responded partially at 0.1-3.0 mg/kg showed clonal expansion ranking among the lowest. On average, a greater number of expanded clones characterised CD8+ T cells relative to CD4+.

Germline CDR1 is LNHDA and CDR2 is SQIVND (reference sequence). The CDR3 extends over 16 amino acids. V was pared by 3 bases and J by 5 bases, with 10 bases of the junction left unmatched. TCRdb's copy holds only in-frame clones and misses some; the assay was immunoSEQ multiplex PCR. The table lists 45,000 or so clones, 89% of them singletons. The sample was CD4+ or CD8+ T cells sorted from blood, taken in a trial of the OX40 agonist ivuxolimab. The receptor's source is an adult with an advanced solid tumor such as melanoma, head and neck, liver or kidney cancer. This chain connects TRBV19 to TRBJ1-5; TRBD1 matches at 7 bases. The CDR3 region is CASSIGNNRGDQPQHF. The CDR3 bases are TGTGCCAGTAGTATTGGAAACAACAGGGGCGATCAGCCCCAGCATTTT.